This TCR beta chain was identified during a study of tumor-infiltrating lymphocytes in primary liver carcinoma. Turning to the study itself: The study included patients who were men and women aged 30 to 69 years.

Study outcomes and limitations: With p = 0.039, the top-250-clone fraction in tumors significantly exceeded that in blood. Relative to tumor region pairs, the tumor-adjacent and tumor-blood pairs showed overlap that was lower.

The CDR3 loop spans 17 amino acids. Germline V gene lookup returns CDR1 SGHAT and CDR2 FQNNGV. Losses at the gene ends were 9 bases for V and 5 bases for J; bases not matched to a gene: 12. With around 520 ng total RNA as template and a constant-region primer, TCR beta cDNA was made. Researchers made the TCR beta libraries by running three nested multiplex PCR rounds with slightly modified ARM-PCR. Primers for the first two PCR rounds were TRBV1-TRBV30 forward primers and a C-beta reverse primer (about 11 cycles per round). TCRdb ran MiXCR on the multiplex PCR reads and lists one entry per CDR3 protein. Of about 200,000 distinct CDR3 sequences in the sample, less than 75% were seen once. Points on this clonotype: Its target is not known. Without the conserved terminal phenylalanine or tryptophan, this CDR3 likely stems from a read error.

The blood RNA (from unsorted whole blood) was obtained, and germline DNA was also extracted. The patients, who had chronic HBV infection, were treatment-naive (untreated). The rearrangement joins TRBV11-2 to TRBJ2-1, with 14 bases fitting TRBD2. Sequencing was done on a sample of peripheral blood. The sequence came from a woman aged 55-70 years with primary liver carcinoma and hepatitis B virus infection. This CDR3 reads CARSLHGTSGSNNEQFL. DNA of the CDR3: TGTGCCAGGAGTTTACACGGGACTAGCGGGAGTAACAATGAGCAGTTCTTA.